Listed here are 21 T cell receptor beta chains from one sample, sequenced in a study of shared clonotypes between healthy human individuals. CD45RO-negative, CCR7-selected cells formed the naive CD8 fraction, which excluded terminally differentiated effector memory CD45RA+ cells. Sequencing was performed with immunoSEQ multiplex PCR; in TCRdb, only in-frame clones are kept and a portion is missing. The profile shows just over 2,000,000 clones, about 95% of them singletons. Sequenced: naive CD8+ T cells sorted from blood. Source of these receptors: a man in his late teens or twenties in good health.

The rearrangement uses TRBV6-1 and TRBJ2-1, with 8 bases fitting TRBD2. The J segment lost 10 bases and the V segment lost 3 bases, leaving 5 bases of the junction unmatched. Germline loops: CDR1 MNHNS, CDR2 SASEGT. The CDR3 sequence is 13 residues long. CDR3 DNA: TGTGCCAGCAGTGAGGGACTAGGGGAGGAGCAGTTCTTC. It is translated as CASSEGLGEEQFF.

The chain joins TRBV6-6 to TRBJ2-7; D unresolved. The V gene lost 7 bases and the J gene lost 1 base, with 11 bases spanning the gap. Germline CDR1 MNHNY, CDR2 SVGAGI (reference sequence). This CDR3 is built from 13 residues. In nucleotides, the CDR3 is TGTGCCAGCACCCCTCAGCTGTCCTACGAGCAGTACTTC. It encodes CASTPQLSYEQYF.

This chain connects TRBV18 to TRBJ1-1; D is possibly TRBD1 (6 bases). CDR3 length equals 15 residues. The V end was cut by 2 bases, the J end by 1 base, with 11 bases between. Germline CDR1 KGHSH, CDR2 LQKENI. Written as DNA, the CDR3 is TGTGCCAGCTCACCATTGGGGGCCTGGAACACTGAAGCTTTCTTT. Its protein product is CASSPLGAWNTEAFF.

This clone was picked up one time. This chain connects TRBV7-8 to TRBJ2-6; 8 nucleotides agree with TRBD1. The V gene end was trimmed by 5 bases and the J gene end by 2 bases; junction bases not matched to a gene: 5. The CDR3 spans 16 residues. Looked up from germline, CDR1 is SGHVS and CDR2 is FQNEAQ. The CDR3 sequence: CASSQTGVAGANVLTF. The CDR3 DNA reads TGTGCCAGCAGCCAGACAGGGGTCGCTGGGGCCAACGTCCTGACTTTC.

The chain carries TRBV4-1 and TRBJ2-3; a weak D match, TRBD2 (5 bases). The CDR3 runs to 17 residues. CDR1 and CDR2 (germline): MGHRA, YSYEKL. The V end lost 0 bases, the J end lost 2 bases, and 15 bases lay between the germline ends. The CDR3 loop is CASSQDYRGIYTDTQYF. In nucleotides, the CDR3 is TGCGCCAGCAGCCAAGATTATCGGGGTATATACACAGATACGCAGTATTTT.

The rearrangement links TRBV5-1 to TRBJ2-7; D is possibly TRBD2 (6 bases). The CDR3 sequence is 15 residues long. Germline values: CDR1 SGHRS, CDR2 YFSETQ. V was pared by 0 bases and J by 3 bases, with 13 bases between. The CDR3 is CASSLEGGTYYEQYF. As DNA, the CDR3 is TGCGCCAGCAGCTTGGAGGGCGGGACCTACTACGAGCAGTACTTC. The full variable domain, its missing parts supplied by reference TRBV5-1 and TRBJ2-7, is KAGVTQTPRYLIKTRGQQVTLSCSPISGHRSVSWYQQTPGQGLQFLFEYFSETQRNKGNFPGRFSGRQFSNSRSEMNVSTLELGDSALYLCASSLEGGTYYEQYFGPGTRLTVT.

This chain uses TRBV4-3 with TRBJ2-2, with 9 bases that match TRBD1. This CDR3 region has 15 residues. Losses at the gene ends were 3 bases for V and 4 bases for J; bases not matched to a gene: 3. Germline V CDR1 and CDR2: LGHNA, YSLEER. CDR3 in amino acids: CASSQGTGITGELFF. Here the CDR3 DNA reads TGCGCCAGCAGCCAGGGGACAGGGATCACCGGGGAGCTGTTTTTT.

This clone was seen once. This chain links TRBV7-2 with TRBJ2-3; a possible D gene is TRBD1 (5 bases). In germline, CDR1 is SGHTA, CDR2 FQGNSA. This CDR3 contains 17 residues. V lost 3 bases and J lost 1, with 17 bases in between. In DNA form, the CDR3 reads TGTGCCAGCAGCTTGCCCCAGGGTCCCTATGGCACAGATACGCAGTATTTT. Protein: CASSLPQGPYGTDTQYF.

This chain joins TRBV4-1 and TRBJ2-7, with a weak D call TRBD2 (5 bases). This CDR3 has 13 residues. Germline assignment: CDR1 MGHRA and CDR2 YSYEKL. Deletions cut 5 bases from V and 0 bases from J, with 8 bases between. The CDR3 coding sequence is TGCGCCAGCAGCGTAGCGATCTCCTACGAGCAGTACTTC. The encoded protein is CASSVAISYEQYF.

V and J are TRBV7-8 and TRBJ2-4; no clear D. The CDR3 is made up of 16 amino acids. Trimming removed 5 bases from V and 0 bases from J, with 14 bases in between. The germline V gene encodes CDR1 SGHVS and CDR2 FQNEAQ. The DNA for the CDR3 is TGTGCCAGCAGCGACCCCCGGCTGGGAGCCAAAAACATTCAGTACTTC. Translating it yields CASSDPRLGAKNIQYF.

The rearrangement uses TRBV19 and TRBJ2-7, with TRBD2 as a possible D gene (5 bases). The CDR3 contains 14 residues. Per germline, CDR1 LNHDA and CDR2 SQIVND (reference sequence). Trimming took 9 bases from V and 4 from J, leaving 19 bases between them. The CDR3 is CASRGEGAAYEQYF. As DNA, the CDR3 is TGTGCCAGCCGAGGCGAGGGAGCGGCGTACGAGCAGTACTTC.

This chain joins TRBV29-1 and TRBJ2-3; TRBD1 agrees at 7 bases. The CDR3 covers 14 residues. V lost 7 bases to trimming and J lost 1 base; unmatched junction nucleotides: 8. CDR1 is SQVTM, CDR2 ANQGSEA, per germline. CDR3 region: CSDLQGPGTDTQYF. DNA of the CDR3: TGCAGCGACCTACAGGGGCCGGGCACAGATACGCAGTATTTT.

The chain combines TRBV19 with TRBJ2-5, with TRBD1 identical over 11 bases. The CDR3 loop spans 17 amino acids. V was pared by 6 bases and J by 3 bases, with 12 bases of the junction left unmatched. Germline lookup yields CDR1 LNHDA and CDR2 SQIVND (reference sequence). The CDR3 nucleotides are TGTGCCAGTAGCCCGTCTTTCTGGACAGGGGGCAAAGAGACCCAGTACTTC. Amino acid sequence: CASSPSFWTGGKETQYF.

In regard to this clone: Other DNA sequences in the sample encode the same CDR3. V is TRBV9 and J is TRBJ1-1; tentative D call: TRBD1 (5 bases). Per the germline V gene, CDR1 is SGDLS and CDR2 is YYNGEE. The V end was cut by 5 bases, the J end by 1 base, with 9 bases between. This CDR3 has 13 residues. CDR3: CASSATGNTEAFF. The CDR3 DNA is TGTGCCAGCAGTGCCACAGGGAACACTGAAGCTTTCTTT.

This clone was counted once. This rearrangement joins TRBV11-2 to TRBJ2-2; D is undetermined. The V end lost 0 bases, the J end lost 3 bases, and 17 bases lay between the germline ends. Germline-derived CDR1 and CDR2 are SGHAT and FQNNGV. The CDR3 has 18 residues. CDR3 sequence: CASSLDPWLEIDTGELFF. The DNA of the CDR3 is TGTGCCAGCAGCTTAGACCCCTGGCTAGAGATCGACACCGGGGAGCTGTTTTTT. Using reference TRBV11-2 and TRBJ2-2 for the parts outside the CDR3, the full variable domain is EAGVAQSPRYKIIEKRQSVAFWCNPISGHATLYWYQQILGQGPKLLIQFQNNGVVDDSQLPKDRFSAERLKGVDSTLKIQPAKLEDSAVYLCASSLDPWLEIDTGELFFGEGSRLTVL.

This chain joins TRBV28 and TRBJ1-1; maybe TRBD1 (6 bases). Germline CDR1 MDHEN, CDR2 SYDVKM. The length of the CDR3 is 15 residues. V was pared by 3 bases and J by 0 bases, with 11 bases between. The CDR3 sequence is CASSLPGGMNTEAFF. In DNA, the CDR3 is TGTGCCAGCAGTTTGCCCGGGGGCATGAACACTGAAGCTTTCTTT.

The chain combines TRBV2 with TRBJ2-7; 7 nucleotides match TRBD2. With 5 bases clipped from V and 2 bases from J, the junction kept 9 bases outside the gene matches. Germline V gene lookup returns CDR1 SNHLY and CDR2 FYNNEI. The CDR3 contains 15 residues. The CDR3 region is CASSPTSVYTYEQYF. The CDR3 coding sequence is TGTGCCAGCAGTCCTACTAGCGTCTACACCTACGAGCAGTACTTC. Supplemented by reference TRBV2 and TRBJ2-7, the full variable domain reads EPEVTQTPSHQVTQMGQEVILRCVPISNHLYFYWYRQILGQKVEFLVSFYNNEISEKSEIFDDQFSVERPDGSNFTLKIRSTKLEDSAMYFCASSPTSVYTYEQYFGPGTRLTVT.

CDR3 amino acids: CASSYGPQSLTEAFF. In nucleotides, the CDR3 is TGTGCCAGCAGCTACGGGCCCCAGTCCTTAACTGAAGCTTTCTTT. The chain links TRBV7-9 to TRBJ1-1; D ambiguous. The CDR3 contains 15 residues. The germline gives CDR1 SEHNR, CDR2 FQNEAQ (reference sequence). The ends were cut back, 4 bases at V and 5 bases at J, with 17 bases in the middle.

Regarding this clone: Distinct nucleotide sequences in the sample also encode this CDR3. V and J are TRBV2 and TRBJ2-5, with 7 bases that match TRBD2. V was pared by 2 bases and J by 3 bases, with 6 bases of the junction left unmatched. CDR1 is SNHLY and CDR2 is FYNNEI in the germline V gene. The length of the CDR3 is 15 residues. CDR3 in amino acids: CASSEPASGEETQYF. The CDR3 bases are TGTGCCAGCAGTGAACCGGCTAGCGGAGAAGAGACCCAGTACTTC. Variable domain in full (rest from reference TRBV2 and TRBJ2-5): EPEVTQTPSHQVTQMGQEVILRCVPISNHLYFYWYRQILGQKVEFLVSFYNNEISEKSEIFDDQFSVERPDGSNFTLKIRSTKLEDSAMYFCASSEPASGEETQYFGPGTRLLVL.

This rearrangement joins TRBV4-1 to TRBJ2-1; TRBD2 is a possible D gene (5 bases). The germline CDR1 and CDR2 sequences are MGHRA and YSYEKL. V lost 4 bases and J lost 10, with 11 bases in between. This CDR3 region has 12 residues. CDR3 sequence (DNA): TGCGCCAGCAGCCCGGACTCGTCGGAGCAGTTCTTC. Residues: CASSPDSSEQFF.

The chain employs TRBV27 and TRBJ2-3; 9 bases fit TRBD1. Unmatched junction bases numbered 13, after V lost 5 bases and J lost 4 bases. Germline CDR1 and CDR2: MNHEY and SMNVEV (reference sequence). This CDR3 spans 17 amino acids. The CDR3 coding sequence is TGTGCCAGCAGTCCACAGCAAACAGGGGGCGTCGCAGATACGCAGTATTTT. It specifies CASSPQQTGGVADTQYF.